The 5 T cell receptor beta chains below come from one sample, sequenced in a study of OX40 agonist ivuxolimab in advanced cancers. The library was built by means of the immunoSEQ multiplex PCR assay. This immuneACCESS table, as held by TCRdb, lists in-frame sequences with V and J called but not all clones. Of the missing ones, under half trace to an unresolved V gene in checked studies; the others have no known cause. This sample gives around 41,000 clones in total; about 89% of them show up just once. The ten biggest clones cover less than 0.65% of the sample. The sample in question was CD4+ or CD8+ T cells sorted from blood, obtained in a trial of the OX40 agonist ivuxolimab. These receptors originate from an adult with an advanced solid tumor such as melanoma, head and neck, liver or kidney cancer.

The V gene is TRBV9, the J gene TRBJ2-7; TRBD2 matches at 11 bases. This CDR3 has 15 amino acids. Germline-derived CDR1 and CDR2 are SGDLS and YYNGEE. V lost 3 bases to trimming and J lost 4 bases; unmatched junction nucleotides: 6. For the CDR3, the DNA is TGTGCCAGCAGCGGGCAGACTAGCGGGGTTTACGAGCAGTACTTC. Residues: CASSGQTSGVYEQYF.

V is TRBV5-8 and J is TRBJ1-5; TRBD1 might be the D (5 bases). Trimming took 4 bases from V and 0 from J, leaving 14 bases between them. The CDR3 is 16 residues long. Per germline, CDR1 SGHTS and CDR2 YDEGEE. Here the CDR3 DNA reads TGTGCCAGCAGCGGCGGGCAGGGCCTTAGCAATCAGCCCCAGCATTTT. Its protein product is CASSGGQGLSNQPQHF.

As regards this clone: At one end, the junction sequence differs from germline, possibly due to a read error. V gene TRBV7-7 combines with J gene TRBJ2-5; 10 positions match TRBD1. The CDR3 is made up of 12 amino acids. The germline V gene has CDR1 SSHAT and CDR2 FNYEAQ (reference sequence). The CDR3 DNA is TGTGCTAGCAGCGAGTCGGGACAGGGGTTGCACTTC. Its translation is CASSESGQGLHF.

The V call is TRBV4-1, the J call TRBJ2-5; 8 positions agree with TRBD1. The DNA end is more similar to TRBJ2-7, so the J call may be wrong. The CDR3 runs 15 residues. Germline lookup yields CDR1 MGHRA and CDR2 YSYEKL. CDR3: CASSPRTGFNYEQYF. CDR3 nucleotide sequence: TGCGCCAGCAGCCCTCGGACAGGGTTTAACTACGAGCAGTACTTC.

CDR3 sequence reads: CASMVQHGANSYEQYF. The CDR3 DNA sequence: TGCGCCAGCATGGTCCAACATGGGGCAAACTCCTACGAGCAGTACTTC. The chain is built from TRBV4-1 and TRBJ2-7; tentatively, D is TRBD1 (5 bases). Germline V gene data show CDR1 as MGHRA and CDR2 as YSYEKL. The ends were cut back, 7 bases at V and 0 bases at J, with 19 bases in the middle. CDR3 length: 16 amino acids.